The rows below give T cell receptor beta chains drawn from one sample of a study of identical twins. Using its own MiXCR run on the 5' RACE reads, TCRdb lists one record per CDR3 protein. This table holds hundreds of thousands of distinct CDR3 sequences, roughly 6% found once. Sequenced sample: naive T cells sorted from blood. These receptor sequences come from a man between 18 and 35 years old in good health. Each CDR3 is given with its conserved first and last residue. The D gene is left open where the match is weak. Clone size is given for some rows only: seen once, a few or many times, or a class if the clone is expanded.

d_call	clone_size	v_call	j_call	cdr3_nt	cdr3_aa
TRBD1	few	TRBV7-9	TRBJ1-2	TGTGCCAGCAGCGACAGGGAAGATGGCTACACCTTC	CASSDREDGYTF
NA	many	TRBV27	TRBJ1-1	TGTGCCAGCAGTTTATCCCTGCAAGGGGGAACTGAAGCTTTCTTT	CASSLSLQGGTEAFF
TRBD2	few	TRBV27	TRBJ2-3	TGTGCCAGCAGTTTAGGGACTAGGTTCTCAGATACGCAGTATTTT	CASSLGTRFSDTQYF
NA	many	TRBV20-1	TRBJ2-3	TGCAGTGCTAGAGATTCGGCGCGGGTTAGCACAGATACGCAGTATTTT	CSARDSARVSTDTQYF
TRBD1	many	TRBV7-9	TRBJ1-3	TGTGCCAGCGGAACAGGGGCTGGAAACACCATATATTTT	CASGTGAGNTIYF
NA	many	TRBV20-1	TRBJ2-1	TGCAGTGCTAGAGCGTCAGAACCAAGCTCCTACAATGAGCAGTTCTTC	CSARASEPSSYNEQFF
TRBD2	many	TRBV12-3/TRBV12-4	TRBJ2-2	TGTGCCAGCAGTCCCGGCGGACTAGCTGGCACCGGGGAGCTGTTTTTT	CASSPGGLAGTGELFF
NA	many	TRBV20-1	TRBJ2-7	TGCAGTGCTAGACAACCTTTATCTTCCGAGCAGTACTTC	CSARQPLSSEQYF
TRBD1	NA	TRBV12-3/TRBV12-4	TRBJ1-4	TGTGCCAGCAGTCCGACCCGACAGGGAGGGGAAAAACTGTTTTTT	CASSPTRQGGEKLFF
NA	many	TRBV4-3	TRBJ2-2	TGCGCCAGCAGCCAACTAGGAGTCTTGACCGGGGAGCTGTTTTTT	CASSQLGVLTGELFF
NA	many	TRBV4-1	TRBJ2-2	TGCGCCAGCAGCCTCATAGGGCACGATCGGGAGCTGTTTTTT	CASSLIGHDRELFF
NA	NA	TRBV9	TRBJ1-5	TGTGCCAGCAGCCCACACGGGGACGATAATCAGCCCCAGCATTTT	CASSPHGDDNQPQHF
NA	many	TRBV5-1	TRBJ2-1	TGCGCCAGCAGCTCGCCGGTTTCGGGACTGGGGGCCAATGAGCAGTTCTTC	CASSSPVSGLGANEQFF
TRBD2	many	TRBV10-2	TRBJ2-1	TGCGCCAGCGGTGGACTAGCGGGAGGGAACAATGAGCAGTTCTTC	CASGGLAGGNNEQFF
TRBD2	many	TRBV7-3	TRBJ2-3	TGTGCCAGCAGCCATAGCGGGAAACGCACAGATACGCAGTATTTT	CASSHSGKRTDTQYF
NA	NA	TRBV5-1	TRBJ2-5	TGCGCCAGCAGGTCAGCCGGAGTGTACCAAGAGACCCAGTACTTC	CASRSAGVYQETQYF
NA	few	TRBV3-1	TRBJ2-1	TGTGCCAGCAGCCCAGGGGCTAGTCGGGGCAATGAGCAGTTCTTC	CASSPGASRGNEQFF
NA	NA	TRBV6-6	TRBJ1-6	TGTGCCAGCAGCCCACAAGAAAAATCACCCCTCCACTTT	CASSPQEKSPLHF
NA	many	TRBV12-5	TRBJ1-5	TGTGCTAGTGGTTTGGTACCCGCCCGGGATCCCAATCAGCCCCAGCATTTT	CASGLVPARDPNQPQHF
TRBD2	NA	TRBV5-1	TRBJ2-7	TGCGCCAGCAGCTCAGGACTAGCGGGGAGGGGAAACGAGCAGTACTTC	CASSSGLAGRGNEQYF
NA	many	TRBV20-1	TRBJ2-3	TGCAGTGCTAGGTTCGGGGAGTCGGTAAACACAGATACGCAGTATTTT	CSARFGESVNTDTQYF
TRBD2	NA	TRBV5-1	TRBJ2-3	TGCGCCAGCAGCTTACTGCAAAGCGGGGCTAGCACAGATACGCAGTATTTT	CASSLLQSGASTDTQYF
TRBD2	many	TRBV5-1	TRBJ2-7	TGCGCCAGCAGCTTGTCTGGGGAGGGCCTCCACGAGCAGTACTTC	CASSLSGEGLHEQYF